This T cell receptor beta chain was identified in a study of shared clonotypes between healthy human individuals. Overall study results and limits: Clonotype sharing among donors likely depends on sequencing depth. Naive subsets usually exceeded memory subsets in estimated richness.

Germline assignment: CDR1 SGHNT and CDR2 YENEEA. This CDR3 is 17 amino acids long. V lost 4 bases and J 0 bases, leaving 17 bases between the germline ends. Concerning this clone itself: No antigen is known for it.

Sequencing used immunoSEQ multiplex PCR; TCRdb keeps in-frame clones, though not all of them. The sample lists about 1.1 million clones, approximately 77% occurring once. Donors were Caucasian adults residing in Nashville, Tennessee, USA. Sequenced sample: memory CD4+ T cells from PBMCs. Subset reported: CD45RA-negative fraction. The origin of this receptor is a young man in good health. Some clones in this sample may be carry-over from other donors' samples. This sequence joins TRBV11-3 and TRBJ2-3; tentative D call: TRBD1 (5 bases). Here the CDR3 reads CASSSVYGASSTDTQYF. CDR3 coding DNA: TGTGCCAGCAGCTCCGTTTATGGGGCGTCTAGCACAGATACGCAGTATTTT.